Shown below are 28 T cell receptor beta chains from a single sample sequenced in a study of blood T cell repertoires in COVID-19. The table came from immunoSEQ multiplex PCR; TCRdb's copy has only in-frame clones and leaves some out. The table lists about 64,000 clones, over 75% of them singletons. Sequencing was done on a sample of peripheral blood. The receptors stem from a woman older than 75 with active COVID-19.

CDR3 region: CASRISEYGYTF. CDR3 bases: TGTGCCAGCAGGATTTCAGAATATGGCTACACCTTC. The V gene is TRBV28, the J gene TRBJ1-2; D is uncertain. Trimming left V 6 bases short and J 5 bases short, with 10 bases between. The CDR3 length is 12 residues. CDR1 and CDR2 from the germline V gene are MDHEN and SYDVKM.

CDR3 sequence reads: CAWSGTGYNEQYF. CDR3 bases: TGTGCCTGGAGTGGGACAGGGTACAACGAGCAGTACTTC. The chain employs TRBV30 and TRBJ2-7; TRBD1 aligns across 8 bases. The CDR3 consists of 13 residues. Germline CDR1 and CDR2: GTSNPN and SVGIG (reference sequence). Trimming cost V 1 base and J 5 bases; bases outside gene matches: 4.

V is TRBV5-1 and J is TRBJ2-3, with 12 bases fitting TRBD2. Unmatched junction bases numbered 9, after V lost 4 bases and J lost 3 bases. This CDR3 spans 17 amino acids. Germline V gene sequence: CDR1 SGHRS, CDR2 YFSETQ. The CDR3 coding sequence is TGCGCCAGCAGCCCGGCCGGACTAGCGGGGAGTACAGATACGCAGTATTTT. This gives the protein CASSPAGLAGSTDTQYF.

The rearrangement links TRBV4-1 to TRBJ1-2, with TRBD1 matching 7 bases. This CDR3 is 18 amino acids long. The ends lost 0 bases at V and 0 bases at J; junction bases unmatched: 10. CDR1 and CDR2 (germline): MGHRA, YSYEKL. CDR3 protein: CASSQDTKTGPPNYGYTF. The CDR3, as DNA: TGCGCCAGCAGCCAAGATACGAAGACAGGGCCTCCTAACTATGGCTACACCTTC.

The chain joins TRBV24-1 to TRBJ2-1; TRBD2 might be the D (6 bases). This CDR3 has 15 residues. V lost 12 bases to trimming and J lost 4 bases, with 21 bases between them. Germline V gene lookup returns CDR1 KGHDR and CDR2 SFDVKD. In DNA, the CDR3 is TGTGCCTCCGGAGAGGGAGGCCCGCCTTACAATGAGCAGTTCTTC. Translation: CASGEGGPPYNEQFF.

V is TRBV5-1 and J is TRBJ2-7; no reliable D call. Trimming left V 0 bases short and J 3 bases short, with 7 bases between. This CDR3 region has 13 residues. In germline, CDR1 is SGHRS, CDR2 YFSETQ. As DNA, the CDR3 is TGCGCCAGCAGCTTGGGTAGCAGCTACGAGCAGTACTTC. Protein: CASSLGSSYEQYF.

The chain links TRBV11-3 to TRBJ1-1; a weak D match, TRBD1 (6 bases). Germline CDR1 reads SGHNT; CDR2 reads YENEEA. With 3 bases removed from V and 1 base from J, the gap between germline ends came to 12 bases. The CDR3 covers 15 residues. CDR3 DNA: TGTGCCAGCAGCTTTTCCGGACAGTCGAACACTGAAGCTTTCTTT. This encodes CASSFSGQSNTEAFF. The full variable domain, in which reference TRBV11-3 and TRBJ1-1 provide the parts outside the CDR3, is EAGVVQSPRYKIIEKKQPVAFWCNPISGHNTLYWYLQNLGQGPELLIRYENEEAVDDSQLPKDRFSAERLKGVDSTLKIQPAELGDSAVYLCASSFSGQSNTEAFFGQGTRLTVV.

This chain connects TRBV6-5 to TRBJ2-5; weak D call: TRBD1 (6 bases). There are 14 residues in the CDR3. Germline V gene lookup returns CDR1 MNHEY and CDR2 SVGAGI. The V gene lost 8 bases and the J gene lost 1 base, with 14 bases spanning the gap. Here the CDR3 reads CASQRGGLQETQYF. The CDR3 region has the DNA TGTGCCAGCCAGAGAGGGGGTCTCCAAGAGACCCAGTACTTC.

The rearrangement uses TRBV5-6 and TRBJ2-5, with 9 nucleotides matching TRBD1. Germline V lookup: CDR1 SGHDT, CDR2 YYEEEE. This CDR3 is built from 18 residues. V was pared by 0 bases and J by 2 bases, with 11 bases of the junction left unmatched. CDR3 in amino acids: CASSLDQLGTGYQETQYF. CDR3 DNA: TGTGCCAGCAGCTTGGACCAGCTCGGGACAGGGTATCAAGAGACCCAGTACTTC.

V gene TRBV5-1 combines with J gene TRBJ2-5; 11 positions match TRBD2. Per the germline V gene, CDR1 is SGHRS and CDR2 is YFSETQ. With V trimmed by 3 bases and J by 1 base, 2 bases remained unmatched. The CDR3 consists of 15 residues. This CDR3 reads CASSWLAGGQETQYF. The CDR3 DNA is TGCGCCAGCAGCTGGCTAGCGGGAGGCCAAGAGACCCAGTACTTC. The full variable domain, completed using reference TRBV5-1 and TRBJ2-5, is KAGVTQTPRYLIKTRGQQVTLSCSPISGHRSVSWYQQTPGQGLQFLFEYFSETQRNKGNFPGRFSGRQFSNSRSEMNVSTLELGDSALYLCASSWLAGGQETQYFGPGTRLLVL.

This chain joins TRBV19 and TRBJ2-2; D remains unclear. The V end lost 4 bases, the J end lost 5 bases, and 8 bases lay between the germline ends. This CDR3 region has 13 residues. Germline values: CDR1 LNHDA, CDR2 SQIVND (reference sequence). CDR3 nucleotides: TGTGCCAGTAGTACCCCCGGGACCGGGGAGCTGTTTTTT. This sequence encodes CASSTPGTGELFF.

A remark on this clone: Sequence at one end of the junction differs from germline and may be a read error. The chain couples TRBV19 to TRBJ2-5; 11 bases fit TRBD2. The CDR3 consists of 14 residues. Germline V lookup: CDR1 LNHDA, CDR2 SQIVND (reference sequence). This CDR3 is CATSSGGAQETQYF. DNA for the CDR3: TGTGCCACTAGTAGCGGGGGGGCACAAGAGACCCAGTACTTC. Filled out from reference TRBV19 and TRBJ2-5, the complete variable domain reads DGGITQSPKYLFRKEGQNVTLSCEQNLNHDAMYWYRQDPGQGLRLIYYSQIVNDFQKGDIAEGYSVSREKKESFPLTVTSAQKNPTAFYLCATSSGGAQETQYFGPGTRLLVL.

V usage is TRBV21-1 and J usage is TRBJ2-7; the table's D call TRBD2 went unverified against the DNA. TRBV21-1 is reported as a pseudogene. This CDR3 contains 11 residues. The CDR3: CASSLRYEQYV. The CDR3 bases are TGTGCCAGCAGCCTCCGCTACGAGCAGTACGTC.

V and J are TRBV7-9 and TRBJ1-1; 8 nucleotides align to TRBD1. The germline gives CDR1 SEHNR, CDR2 FQNEAQ (reference sequence). CDR3 size: 11 residues. Unmatched junction bases numbered 7, after V lost 5 bases and J lost 14 bases. The CDR3 DNA reads as TGTGCCAGCAGCGAGGACAGGGCCCCGTTCTTT. Amino acid sequence: CASSEDRAPFF.

This clone has more than one count but fewer than ten. The rearrangement joins TRBV5-4 to TRBJ2-3, with TRBD1 as a possible D gene (6 bases). Germline CDR1 reads SGHNT; CDR2 reads YYREEE (reference sequence). The CDR3 runs to 15 residues. V was clipped by 2 bases and J by 8 bases, with 18 bases between them. Here the CDR3 reads CASSLRAGAPATQYF. In nucleotides, the CDR3 is TGTGCCAGCAGCTTAAGGGCAGGGGCCCCGGCTACGCAGTATTTT.

As regards this clone: The junction departs from germline at one end; a sequencing error may be responsible. This chain links TRBV7-7 with TRBJ2-2, with TRBD2 matching over 8 bases. CDR3 length: 15 amino acids. The germline CDR1 and CDR2 sequences are SSHAT and FNYEAQ (reference sequence). The CDR3, as DNA: TGTGCTAGCAGCCAGCTTGCGGGAGGTACCGGGGAGCTGTTTTTT. It specifies CASSQLAGGTGELFF.

The rearrangement uses TRBV5-5 and TRBJ1-2; 8 positions match TRBD1. The CDR3 loop spans 16 amino acids. V gave up 0 bases and J gave up 3 bases; unmatched junction bases: 7. CDR1 and CDR2 from the germline V gene are SGHKS and YYEKEE (reference sequence). For the CDR3, the DNA is TGTGCCAGCAGCTTGGAGTCAGGGGGCGGGTACTATGGCTACACCTTC. It encodes CASSLESGGGYYGYTF.

This clone was seen just once. This rearrangement joins TRBV2 to TRBJ1-2; tentatively, D is TRBD1 (6 bases). CDR3 length: 13 amino acids. CDR1 is SNHLY, CDR2 FYNNEI, per germline. The ends were cut back, 5 bases at V and 4 bases at J, with 11 bases in the middle. In nucleotides, the CDR3 is TGTGCCAGCAGTACCACAGGGATCTATGGCTACACCTTC. This codes for CASSTTGIYGYTF. Using reference TRBV2 and TRBJ1-2 for the parts outside the CDR3, the full variable domain is EPEVTQTPSHQVTQMGQEVILRCVPISNHLYFYWYRQILGQKVEFLVSFYNNEISEKSEIFDDQFSVERPDGSNFTLKIRSTKLEDSAMYFCASSTTGIYGYTFGSGTRLTVV.

This chain links TRBV12-5 with TRBJ2-2, with a weak D call TRBD2 (6 bases). Looked up from germline, CDR1 is LGHNT and CDR2 is FRNRAP. The CDR3 contains 14 residues. Trimming pared 3 bases from V and 4 bases from J, leaving 9 bases between. The DNA of the CDR3 is TGTGCTAGTGGTTTCGGGGGTTTCACCGGGGAGCTGTTTTTT. This gives the protein CASGFGGFTGELFF.

This clone has more than one count but fewer than ten. The CDR3 DNA follows: TGTGCCAGCAGCCAAGGGGCCGCCGGATCTGGAAACACCATATATTTT. Its translation: CASSQGAAGSGNTIYF. J is TRBJ1-3 and V is TRBV3-1 (or the pseudogene TRBV3-2), with no clear D. The CDR3 runs to 16 residues. Per germline, CDR1 LGHDT and CDR2 YNNKEL (reference sequence). V lost 1 base and J 1 base, leaving 11 bases between the germline ends.

The chain employs TRBV3-1 (or the pseudogene TRBV3-2) and TRBJ1-2; 10 nucleotides agree with TRBD1. This CDR3 is 13 amino acids long. The J segment lost 8 bases and the V segment lost 4 bases, leaving 4 bases of the junction unmatched. Germline CDR1 is LGHDT and CDR2 is YNNKEL (reference sequence). DNA for the CDR3: TGTGCCAGCAGCCCGGACAGGGGGTACGGCTACACCTTC. Translation gives CASSPDRGYGYTF.

On this clone: A read error may account for a junction end that differs from germline. This sequence joins TRBV28 and TRBJ1-5; 7 bases map to TRBD1. Germline CDR1 MDHEN, CDR2 SYDVKM. CDR3 size: 17 residues. CDR3 in amino acids: CAGSLMAGGVTIQPQHF. The CDR3 DNA is TGTGCCGGCAGTTTAATGGCAGGGGGAGTCACAATTCAGCCCCAGCATTTT.

The gene calls are TRBV4-1 and TRBJ2-7; possible D gene TRBD2, 5 bases. Per germline, CDR1 MGHRA and CDR2 YSYEKL. The CDR3 runs 12 residues. Trimming shortened V by 0 bases and J by 7 bases, and 7 bases separated the two germline ends. This CDR3 is CASSQDRREQYF. The CDR3, as DNA: TGCGCCAGCAGCCAAGATAGGAGGGAGCAGTACTTC.

The J gene is TRBJ1-6, the V gene TRBV15, with D perhaps TRBD1 (6 bases). V was cut by 0 bases and J by 9 bases, with 15 bases left in between. The V gene's germline CDR1 is LNHNV and CDR2 YYDKDF (reference sequence). The CDR3 spans 16 residues. DNA for the CDR3: TGTGCCACCAGCAGAGATAGGGGGTCTGGAGTTTCACCCCTCCACTTT. It specifies CATSRDRGSGVSPLHF.

This clone showed up just once. The rearrangement joins TRBV6-5 to TRBJ2-7; 8 bases agree with TRBD1. Per germline, CDR1 MNHEY and CDR2 SVGAGI. The CDR3 is made up of 15 amino acids. J gave up 4 bases and V 4 bases, and 9 bases lay outside the gene matches. The chain's CDR3 is CASSSRTGFGYEQYF. The CDR3 bases are TGTGCCAGCAGTTCGCGGACAGGGTTCGGGTACGAGCAGTACTTC.

The V gene is TRBV10-2, the J gene TRBJ1-6, with D maybe TRBD1 (5 bases). Between the trimmed V and J ends, which lost 3 bases and 9 bases, there was a span of 12 bases. Germline loops: CDR1 WSHSY, CDR2 SAAADI. The CDR3 length is 14 residues. This CDR3 reads CASSEGVNPSPLHF. The CDR3 DNA sequence: TGCGCCAGCAGTGAAGGGGTGAATCCTTCACCCCTCCACTTT.

The DNA for the CDR3 is TGCAGCGCCTCGGCTAGGGGGAGAGGGGACACTGAAGCTTTCTTT. This translates into CSASARGRGDTEAFF. The chain carries TRBV29-1 and TRBJ1-1; the D gene is possibly TRBD1 (6 bases). The CDR3 has 15 residues. CDR1 and CDR2 from the germline V gene are SQVTM and ANQGSEA. The germline V and J ends were trimmed by 7 bases and 3 bases, with 21 bases remaining between them.

The chain carries TRBV15 and TRBJ2-3; 8 bases are a match to TRBD2. There are 13 residues in the CDR3. V shed 8 bases and J 2 bases; nucleotides not matched to a gene: 3. In germline, CDR1 is LNHNV, CDR2 YYDKDF (reference sequence). CDR3: CATSGGTTDTQYF. The CDR3 nucleotides read TGTGCCACCTCGGGGGGGACCACAGATACGCAGTATTTT.